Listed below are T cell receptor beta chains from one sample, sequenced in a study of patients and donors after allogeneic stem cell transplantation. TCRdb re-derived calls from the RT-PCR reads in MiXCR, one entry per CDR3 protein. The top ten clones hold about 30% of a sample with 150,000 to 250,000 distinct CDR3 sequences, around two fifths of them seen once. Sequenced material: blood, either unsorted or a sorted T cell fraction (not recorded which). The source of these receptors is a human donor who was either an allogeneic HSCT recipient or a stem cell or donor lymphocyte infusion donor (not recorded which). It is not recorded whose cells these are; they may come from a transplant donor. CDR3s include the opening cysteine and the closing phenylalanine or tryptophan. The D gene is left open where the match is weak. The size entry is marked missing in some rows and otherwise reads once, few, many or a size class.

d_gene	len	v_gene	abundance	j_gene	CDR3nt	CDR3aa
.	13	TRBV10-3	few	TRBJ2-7	TGTGCCATCAGCGGGACTGGTCCTCGGGAGCAGTACTTC	CAISGTGPREQYF
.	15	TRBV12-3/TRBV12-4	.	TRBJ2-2	TGTGCCAGCAGTTTAGAGCGCAGGGACACCGGGGAGCTGTTTTTT	CASSLERRDTGELFF
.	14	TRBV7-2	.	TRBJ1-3	TGTGCCAGCAGCTTGGAGATCGCTGGAAACACCATATATTTT	CASSLEIAGNTIYF
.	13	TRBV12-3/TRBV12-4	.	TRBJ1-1	TGTGCCAGCAGTTTAGGAGGGGGGTTCAGAGCTTTCTTT	CASSLGGGFRAFF
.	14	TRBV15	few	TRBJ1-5	TGTGCCACCAGCAGAGAAGTGGGCGCGGGGCCCCAGCATTTT	CATSREVGAGPQHF
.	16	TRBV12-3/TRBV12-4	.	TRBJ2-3	TGTGCCAGCAGTTTGGTTCGAGGGGATCGGACAGATACGCAGTATTTT	CASSLVRGDRTDTQYF
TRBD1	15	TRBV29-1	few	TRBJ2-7	TGCAGCGTTGGTGCCAGGGACAGGGGTTTCTACGAGCAGTACTTC	CSVGARDRGFYEQYF
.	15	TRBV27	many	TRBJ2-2	TGTGCCAGCAGTTCGTTAGGGCAATACACCGGGGAGCTGTTTTTT	CASSSLGQYTGELFF
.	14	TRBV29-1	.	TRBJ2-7	TGCAGCGTTGTAGGTGGGTTGAGCTCCTACGAGCAGTACTTC	CSVVGGLSSYEQYF
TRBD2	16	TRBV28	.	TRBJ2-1	TGTGCCAGCAGTTTATTGGGACTAGCGACGGGAAATGAGCAGTTCTTC	CASSLLGLATGNEQFF
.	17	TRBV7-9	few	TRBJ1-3	TGTGCCAGCAGCTTAGTTCTCGGACAGAACTCTGGAAACACCATATATTTT	CASSLVLGQNSGNTIYF
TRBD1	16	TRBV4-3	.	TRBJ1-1	TGCGCCAGCAGCCCAGGGACAGGGAGAGGGAATACTGAAGCTTTCTTT	CASSPGTGRGNTEAFF
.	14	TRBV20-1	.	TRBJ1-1	TGCAGTGCCCCGAAGCCGCTCATGAACACTGAAGCTTTCTTT	CSAPKPLMNTEAFF
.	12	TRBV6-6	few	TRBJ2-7	TGTGCCAGCAGTTACTGGGGGGTCGAGCAGTACTTC	CASSYWGVEQYF
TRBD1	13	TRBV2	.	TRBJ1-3	TGTGCCAGCAGGGGGACAGTTGGAAACACCATATATTTT	CASRGTVGNTIYF
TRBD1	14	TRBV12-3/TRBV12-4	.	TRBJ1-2	TGTGCCAGCAGTCTCGACAGGGTCACCTATGGCTACACCTTC	CASSLDRVTYGYTF
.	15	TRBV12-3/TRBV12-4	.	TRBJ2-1	TGTGCCAGCAGTTTTCCCACCAAGAACTACAATGAGCAGTTCTTC	CASSFPTKNYNEQFF
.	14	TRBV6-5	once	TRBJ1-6	TGTGCCAGCATCCGACAGCTGTATAATTCACCCCTCCACTTT	CASIRQLYNSPLHF
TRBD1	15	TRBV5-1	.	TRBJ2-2	TGCGCCAGCAGCGCGTTACAGGGGGACACCGGGGAGCTGTTTTTT	CASSALQGDTGELFF
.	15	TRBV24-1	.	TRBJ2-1	TGTGCCACCAGTGACCCAGCGGCCCCCTACAATGAGCAGTTCTTC	CATSDPAAPYNEQFF
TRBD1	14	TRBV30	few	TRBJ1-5	TGTGCCTGGAGGGGACAGGGGGCTGAACAGCCCCAGCATTTT	CAWRGQGAEQPQHF
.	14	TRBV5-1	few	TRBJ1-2	TGCGCCAGCAGCCCGCCCGGGTCTTCCTATGGCTACACCTTC	CASSPPGSSYGYTF
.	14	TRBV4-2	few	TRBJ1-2	TGTGCCAGCAGCCTCCCCGCGGACAACTATGGCTACACCTTC	CASSLPADNYGYTF
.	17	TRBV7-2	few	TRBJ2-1	TGTGCCAGCAGCTTAGATCTCTGGGCAGGGTGGGACAATGAGCAGTTCTTC	CASSLDLWAGWDNEQFF
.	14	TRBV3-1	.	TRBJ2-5	TGTGCCAGCAGCCAAGGCTACCCCCAAGAGACCCAGTACTTC	CASSQGYPQETQYF
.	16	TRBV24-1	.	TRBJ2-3	TGTGCCACCAGTGATCCGAACTACCCTAGCACAGATACGCAGTATTTT	CATSDPNYPSTDTQYF
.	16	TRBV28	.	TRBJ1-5	TGTGCCAGCAGTTCTCCTTCGGGTCTAAGCAATCAGCCCCAGCATTTT	CASSSPSGLSNQPQHF
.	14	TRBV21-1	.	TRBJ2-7	TGTGCCAGCAGCAAAGTACTCCTTCCCGACGAGCAGTACTTC	CASSKVLLPDEQYF
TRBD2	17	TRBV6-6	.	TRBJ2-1	TGTGCCACAGCCGGACTAGCGGGAGGTTTCTCCTACAATGAGCAGTTCTTC	CATAGLAGGFSYNEQFF
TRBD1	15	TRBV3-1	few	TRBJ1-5	TGTGCCAGCAGCACAGGGGTTCAGGGCAATCAGCCCCAGCATTTT	CASSTGVQGNQPQHF
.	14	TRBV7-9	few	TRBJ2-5	TGTGCCAGCAACACAGCCTTTGACCAAGAGACCCAGTACTTC	CASNTAFDQETQYF
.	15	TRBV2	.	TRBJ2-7	TGTGCCAGCAGTGTGTGGGACATGGTTGATTACGAGCAGTACTTC	CASSVWDMVDYEQYF
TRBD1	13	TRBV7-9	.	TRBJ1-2	TGTGCCAGCAGCTTCCAGACCGGGACAGGCCCCACCTTC	CASSFQTGTGPTF
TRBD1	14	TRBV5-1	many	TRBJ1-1	TGCGCCAGCAGCTCCCGACAGGGGGGACATGAAGCTTTCTTT	CASSSRQGGHEAFF
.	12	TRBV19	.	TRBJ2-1	TGTGCCAGTAGTATAGGGAAGGGTGAGCAGTTCTTC	CASSIGKGEQFF
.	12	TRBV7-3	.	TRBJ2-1	TGTGCCAGCAGCCTACCGGGGAATGAGCAGTTCTTC	CASSLPGNEQFF
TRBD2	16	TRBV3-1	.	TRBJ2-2	TGTGCCAGCAGCCAAGACAGCGGGAGAGGAAGCGGGGAGCTGTTTTTT	CASSQDSGRGSGELFF
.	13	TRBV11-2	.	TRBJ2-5	TGTGCCAGCAGCTTACTAAGACAAGAGACCCAGTACTTC	CASSLLRQETQYF
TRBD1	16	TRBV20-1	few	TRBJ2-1	TGCAGTGCCCCGGGACAGGGTGGTATCCCCTACAATGAGCAGTTCTTC	CSAPGQGGIPYNEQFF
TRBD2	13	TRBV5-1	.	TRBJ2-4	TGCGCCAGCAACCGGGAGGGTCAAAACATTCAGTACTTC	CASNREGQNIQYF